The 10 T cell receptor beta chains in this list originate from one sample, sequenced in a study of cytomegalovirus exposure and HLA in healthy donors. The PCR had 60 Vbeta and 13 Jbeta primers. Measured with immunoSEQ multiplex PCR; TCRdb has only the in-frame clones, and not every one. The sample records about 160,000 clones, roughly three quarters being singletons. The source material was PBMCs. The source is a human donor in good health.

The chain couples TRBV2 to TRBJ1-4; 10 positions match TRBD1. Germline CDR1 and CDR2: SNHLY and FYNNEI. The CDR3 loop spans 15 amino acids. The J segment lost 5 bases and the V segment lost 6 bases, leaving 6 bases of the junction unmatched. CDR3 residues: CASRTGGASNEKLFF. The DNA for the CDR3 is TGTGCCAGCAGGACAGGGGGCGCTTCCAATGAAAAACTGTTTTTT.

V and J are TRBV20-1 and TRBJ2-3; D unclear. This CDR3 contains 11 residues. V was pared by 4 bases and J by 6 bases, with 8 bases between. Germline V gene sequence: CDR1 DFQATT, CDR2 SNEGSKA (reference sequence). CDR3 in DNA: TGCAGTGCTAAAGGAGCCGATACGCAGTATTTT. It specifies CSAKGADTQYF.

The chain employs TRBV7-9 and TRBJ2-5, with TRBD2 identical over 12 bases. The CDR3 extends over 19 amino acids. CDR1 SEHNR and CDR2 FQNEAQ come from the germline V gene (reference sequence). V lost 5 bases to trimming and J lost 2 bases; unmatched junction nucleotides: 15. The CDR3 bases are TGTGCCAGCAGCCGTTATAGGGGACAAGGACTAGCGGGACAAGAGACCCAGTACTTC. Its protein is CASSRYRGQGLAGQETQYF.

CDR3 sequence (DNA): TGTGCCAGCAGCTCAAGTCGGAAACAACTTCGGGTGTACAATGAGCAGTTCTTC. It encodes CASSSSRKQLRVYNEQFF. The gene calls are TRBV7-9 and TRBJ2-1; D not certain. Germline loops: CDR1 SEHNR, CDR2 FQNEAQ (reference sequence). The V end lost 4 bases, the J end lost 4 bases, and 23 bases lay between the germline ends. The CDR3 is 18 amino acids.

The rearrangement uses TRBV2 and TRBJ2-7; TRBD2 aligns across 12 bases. The V segment lost 7 bases and the J segment 3 bases; nucleotides outside the gene matches: 7. The CDR3 consists of 15 residues. Germline assignment: CDR1 SNHLY and CDR2 FYNNEI. CDR3 coding DNA: TGTGCCAGCACTGAGGGACTAGCGGGCTTCTACGAGCAGTACTTC. Its protein is CASTEGLAGFYEQYF.

The rearrangement links TRBV7-9 to TRBJ1-4; TRBD1 agrees at 7 bases. Trimming cost V 6 bases and J 2 bases; bases outside gene matches: 3. CDR3 size: 14 residues. CDR1 SEHNR and CDR2 FQNEAQ come from the germline V gene (reference sequence). CDR3: CASRGTVTNEKLFF. CDR3 coding DNA: TGTGCCAGCAGGGGGACAGTTACTAATGAAAAACTGTTTTTT. The entire variable domain, with the rest obtained from reference TRBV7-9 and TRBJ1-4, is as follows: DTGVSQNPRHKITKRGQNVTFRCDPISEHNRLYWYRQTLGQGPEFLTYFQNEAQLEKSRLLSDRFSAERPKGSFSTLEIQRTEQGDSAMYLCASRGTVTNEKLFFGSGTQLSVL.

This clone was seen a handful of times. J is TRBJ1-2 and V is TRBV19; perhaps TRBD1 as D (6 bases). CDR1 and CDR2 (germline): LNHDA, SQIVND (reference sequence). The CDR3 is 15 residues long. Trimming removed 5 bases from V and 4 bases from J, with 17 bases in between. CDR3 residues: CASSVPGERTYGYTF. CDR3 DNA sequence: TGTGCCAGTAGTGTCCCAGGGGAAAGGACCTATGGCTACACCTTC.

This chain uses TRBV27 with TRBJ2-2; 7 nucleotides agree with TRBD2. The CDR3 loop spans 17 amino acids. Germline V gene data show CDR1 as MNHEY and CDR2 as SMNVEV (reference sequence). With 5 bases clipped from V and 4 bases from J, the junction kept 13 bases outside the gene matches. CDR3 loop: CASSPRGGVISTGELFF. CDR3 in DNA: TGTGCCAGCAGTCCCCGGGGAGGGGTGATTTCCACCGGGGAGCTGTTTTTT.

This chain joins TRBV6-5 and TRBJ2-5, with D tentatively TRBD2 (6 bases). The CDR3 runs to 14 residues. CDR1 MNHEY and CDR2 SVGAGI come from the germline V gene. Trimming stripped 0 bases from V and 2 bases from J, with 7 bases between. The CDR3, as DNA: TGTGCCAGCAGTTACTCCGCGGGACAAGAGACCCAGTACTTC. Protein product: CASSYSAGQETQYF.

J is TRBJ1-1 and V is TRBV11-3, with D perhaps matching TRBD1 (6 bases). The CDR3 sequence is 14 residues long. V lost 5 bases, J lost 8 bases, and 18 bases lay in between. CDR1 is SGHNT, CDR2 YENEEA, per germline. The CDR3 DNA follows: TGTGCCAGCAGCCTCACTACAGGGAGTGGGGAAGCTTTCTTT. Translating it yields CASSLTTGSGEAFF. Supplemented by reference TRBV11-3 and TRBJ1-1, the full variable domain reads EAGVVQSPRYKIIEKKQPVAFWCNPISGHNTLYWYLQNLGQGPELLIRYENEEAVDDSQLPKDRFSAERLKGVDSTLKIQPAELGDSAVYLCASSLTTGSGEAFFGQGTRLTVV.